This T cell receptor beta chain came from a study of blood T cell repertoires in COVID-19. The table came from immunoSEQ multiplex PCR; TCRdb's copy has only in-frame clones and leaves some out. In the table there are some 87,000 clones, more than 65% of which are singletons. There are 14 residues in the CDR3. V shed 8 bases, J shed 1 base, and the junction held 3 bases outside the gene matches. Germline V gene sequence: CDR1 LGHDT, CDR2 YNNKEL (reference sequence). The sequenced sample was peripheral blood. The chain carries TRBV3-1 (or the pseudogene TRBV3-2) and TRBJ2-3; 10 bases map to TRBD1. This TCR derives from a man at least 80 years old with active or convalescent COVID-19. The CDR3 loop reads CASRDRGRTDTQYF. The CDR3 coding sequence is TGTGCCAGCCGGGACAGGGGTCGCACAGATACGCAGTATTTT.